This entry lists 7 T cell receptor beta chains sequenced from one sample in a study of control samples from healthy donors and cancer patients. The method was immunoSEQ multiplex PCR; TCRdb's version includes in-frame clones alone and lacks a portion of them. The table records about 53,000 clones, approximately 86% of them present only once. The specimen sequenced was PBMCs. The receptors originated from a man in his fifties or sixties with head and neck cancer.

This chain joins TRBV6-6 and TRBJ1-5; D unclear. The V end lost 5 bases, the J end lost 5 bases, and 10 bases lay between the germline ends. The germline V gene encodes CDR1 MNHNY and CDR2 SVGAGI (reference sequence). The CDR3 loop spans 13 amino acids. For the CDR3, the DNA is TGTGCCAGCAGTAGGGAGCGGGATCAGCCCCAGCATTTT. This gives the protein CASSRERDQPQHF.

CDR3 amino acids: CASSEGGSYNSPLHF. CDR3 nucleotide sequence: TGTGCCAGCAGTGAAGGAGGCTCCTATAATTCACCCCTCCACTTT. The rearrangement uses TRBV25-1 and TRBJ1-6; D gene ambiguous. Trimming left V 2 bases short and J 0 bases short, with 5 bases between. The CDR3 runs to 15 residues. Germline V gives CDR1 MGHDK, CDR2 SYGVNS. The whole variable domain, remainder taken from reference TRBV25-1 and TRBJ1-6, is EADIYQTPRYLVIGTGKKITLECSQTMGHDKMYWYQQDPGMELHLIHYSYGVNSTEKGDLSSESTVSRIRTEHFPLTLESARPSHTSQYLCASSEGGSYNSPLHFGNGTRLTVT.

The chain employs TRBV7-9 and TRBJ2-2, with D possibly matching TRBD2 (6 bases). The V gene lost 3 bases and the J gene lost 8 bases, with 19 bases spanning the gap. The CDR3 contains 16 residues. Per the germline V gene, CDR1 is SEHNR and CDR2 is FQNEAQ (reference sequence). CDR3 protein: CASSFHTGVGIGELFF. In nucleotides, the CDR3 is TGTGCCAGCAGCTTCCACACGGGAGTGGGGATTGGGGAGCTGTTTTTT.

The CDR3 is CASSLELVGTGELFF. CDR3 DNA: TGTGCCAGCAGCTTGGAACTAGTCGGTACCGGGGAGCTGTTTTTT. The chain is built from TRBV5-4 and TRBJ2-2, with TRBD2 as a possible D gene (5 bases). The CDR3 is 15 amino acids. V lost 0 bases and J lost 5, with 11 bases in between. From germline, CDR1 is SGHNT and CDR2 YYREEE (reference sequence).

The CDR3 DNA follows: TGTGCCAGCAGTCCGGGGGCTGGGGCCCCGCAGTTCTTC. Translating gives CASSPGAGAPQFF. The chain recombines TRBV6-2 or TRBV6-3 with TRBJ2-1; D may match TRBD1 or TRBD2 (6 bases each). Germline CDR1 MNHEY, CDR2 SVGEGT. The CDR3 is 13 amino acids. V was cut by 5 bases and J by 12 bases, with 17 bases left in between.

This clone was observed a few times. The V call is TRBV28, the J call TRBJ1-3; tentatively, D is TRBD1 (6 bases). The ends were cut back, 6 bases at V and 0 bases at J, with 6 bases in the middle. CDR3 length: 13 residues. Germline V gene sequence: CDR1 MDHEN, CDR2 SYDVKM. CDR3 in DNA: TGTGCCAGCAGAGGGGGCTCTGGAAACACCATATATTTT. Translated, it gives CASRGGSGNTIYF.

The rearrangement joins TRBV7-9 to TRBJ1-6; D is undetermined. Trimming took off 5 bases at V and 7 bases at J, with 15 bases between the two ends. The CDR3 extends over 15 amino acids. Per the germline V gene, CDR1 is SEHNR and CDR2 is FQNEAQ (reference sequence). The CDR3 sequence: CASSPQASTNSPLHF. The CDR3 bases are TGTGCCAGCAGCCCACAAGCCAGTACCAATTCACCCCTCCACTTT. Looking up the rest from reference TRBV7-9 and TRBJ1-6 gives the full variable domain: DTGVSQNPRHKITKRGQNVTFRCDPISEHNRLYWYRQTLGQGPEFLTYFQNEAQLEKSRLLSDRFSAERPKGSFSTLEIQRTEQGDSAMYLCASSPQASTNSPLHFGNGTRLTVT.